Following are 30 T cell receptor beta chains from one sample sequenced in a study of blood T cell repertoires in COVID-19. TCRdb keeps only in-frame clones here, not all; method: immunoSEQ multiplex PCR. Of 270,000 or so clones in the sample, approximately 89% were seen once. The sample was peripheral blood. Receptors originate from a woman aged 25-40 years with COVID-19, enrolled during active disease.

The J gene is TRBJ2-1, the V gene TRBV21-1; TRBD1 reflects the table's D call only, with no check against the DNA. TRBV21-1 is a pseudogene. The length of the CDR3 is 17 residues. CDR3 in DNA: TGTGCCAGCAACCGACGGCGGTCCAGGGTAGGGGGCCATGAGCAGTTCTTC. Protein product: CASNRRRSRVGGHEQFF.

The genes are TRBV15 and TRBJ2-3, with unresolved D. Germline CDR1 LNHNV, CDR2 YYDKDF (reference sequence). The V end lost 7 bases, the J end lost 6 bases, and 17 bases lay between the germline ends. The CDR3 is 14 residues long. CDR3 bases: TGTGCCACCACCAAAAACAGCCCTTGGGATACGCAGTATTTT. Translation gives CATTKNSPWDTQYF.

This clone was counted only a few times. The chain uses TRBV12-5 and TRBJ1-6; the D gene is possibly TRBD1 (5 bases). Trimming shortened V by 5 bases and J by 5 bases, and 13 bases separated the two germline ends. The V gene's germline CDR1 is LGHNT and CDR2 FRNRAP. The CDR3 contains 15 residues. For the CDR3, the DNA is TGTGCTAGTGGTACGGGGACTCTTAATAATTCACCCCTCCACTTT. It yields the protein CASGTGTLNNSPLHF.

The CDR3 DNA sequence: TGCGCCAGCAGCTTCACAGGGATTGCTGAGCAGTTCTTC. It encodes CASSFTGIAEQFF. The gene calls are TRBV4-1 and TRBJ2-1, with D perhaps matching TRBD1 (6 bases). This CDR3 contains 13 residues. The V end lost 5 bases, the J end lost 9 bases, and 14 bases lay between the germline ends. Looked up from germline, CDR1 is MGHRA and CDR2 is YSYEKL.

This chain joins TRBV6-2 or TRBV6-3 and TRBJ2-1, with D perhaps matching TRBD2 (7 bases). V lost 7 bases and J lost 3, with 19 bases in between. CDR3 length: 16 amino acids. Germline V gene sequence: CDR1 MNHEY, CDR2 SVGEGT. CDR3 DNA sequence: TGTGCCAGCAACCCCTTGAGGGGGGGAGGCTACAATGAGCAGTTCTTC. Translating gives CASNPLRGGGYNEQFF.

J is TRBJ1-5 and V is TRBV9, with D uncertain. The CDR3 is 14 amino acids. Trimming took off 7 bases at V and 1 base at J, with 12 bases between the two ends. Germline values: CDR1 SGDLS, CDR2 YYNGEE. CDR3 sequence reads: CASGLGGSNQPQHF. DNA of the CDR3: TGTGCCAGCGGTTTGGGAGGGAGCAATCAGCCCCAGCATTTT.

The rearrangement joins TRBV28 to TRBJ1-2; TRBD1 aligns across 8 bases. Looked up from germline, CDR1 is MDHEN and CDR2 is SYDVKM. This CDR3 region has 16 residues. After removal of 5 bases from V and 5 bases from J, the junction contained 13 bases not matched to a gene. The CDR3 DNA sequence: TGTGCCAGCAGTACCCGACGGACAGGGAGGGGATATGGCTACACCTTC. Protein product: CASSTRRTGRGYGYTF.

This sequence joins TRBV2 and TRBJ1-2, with TRBD1 identical over 10 bases. J was trimmed by 2 bases and V by 7 bases; bases with no gene match: 4. Germline values: CDR1 SNHLY, CDR2 FYNNEI. The CDR3 loop spans 14 amino acids. The CDR3 DNA is TGTGCCAGCAAATGGGACAGGGGCAACTATGGCTACACCTTC. It is translated as CASKWDRGNYGYTF.

The chain combines TRBV28 with TRBJ2-3; 8 nucleotides align to TRBD2. Germline V gives CDR1 MDHEN, CDR2 SYDVKM. The CDR3 extends over 16 amino acids. The V and J ends lost 6 bases and 1 base, in that order; junction bases with no gene match: 9. The CDR3: CASSKGLSGGTDTQYF. The DNA of the CDR3 is TGTGCCAGCAGCAAAGGCCTTAGCGGGGGCACAGATACGCAGTATTTT.

V and J are TRBV2 and TRBJ1-1, with 10 bases aligning to TRBD1. Germline loops: CDR1 SNHLY, CDR2 FYNNEI. The J segment lost 5 bases and the V segment lost 6 bases, leaving 6 bases of the junction unmatched. The CDR3 loop spans 14 amino acids. The CDR3 loop reads CASRVDRGLTEAFF. The CDR3, as DNA: TGTGCCAGCAGGGTAGACAGGGGGCTTACTGAAGCTTTCTTT.

The gene calls are TRBV5-4 and TRBJ2-4; TRBD2 matches at 9 bases. The CDR3 is made up of 13 amino acids. V dropped 0 bases and J dropped 9; count of bases not matched to a gene: 1. Germline V gene sequence: CDR1 SGHNT, CDR2 YYREEE (reference sequence). CDR3 region: CASSLGGGVIQYF. In DNA form, the CDR3 reads TGTGCCAGCAGCTTGGGCGGGGGGGTCATTCAGTACTTC.

The chain uses TRBV7-9 and TRBJ1-2, with D possibly TRBD1 on 6 matching bases. Trimming pared 3 bases from V and 1 base from J, leaving 12 bases between. The V gene's germline CDR1 is SEHNR and CDR2 FQNEAQ (reference sequence). The CDR3 loop spans 15 amino acids. This CDR3 is CASSFRTDRNYGYTF. CDR3 nucleotides: TGTGCCAGCAGCTTCCGGACAGACCGTAACTATGGCTACACCTTC.

The CDR3 region has the DNA TGCAGTGCCGGTAAGCCCCAGCATTTT. Translated: CSAGKPQHF. The chain links TRBV20-1 to TRBJ1-5; D uncertain. The CDR3 sequence is 9 residues long. Germline V gene data show CDR1 as DFQATT and CDR2 as SNEGSKA (reference sequence). With 6 bases removed from V and 8 bases from J, the gap between germline ends came to 5 bases.

The chain has TRBV5-1 and TRBJ2-7; possibly TRBD2 for D (6 bases). Germline V gene data show CDR1 as SGHRS and CDR2 as YFSETQ. The CDR3 has 12 residues. Trimming shortened V by 4 bases and J by 3 bases, and 8 bases separated the two germline ends. CDR3 region: CASSGGYYEQYF. The DNA of the CDR3 is TGCGCCAGCAGCGGGGGGTACTACGAGCAGTACTTC.

The rearrangement uses TRBV6-5 and TRBJ1-1; D gene unclear. Germline V gives CDR1 MNHEY, CDR2 SVGAGI. V was cut by 6 bases and J by 0 bases, with 8 bases left in between. This CDR3 contains 13 residues. In DNA form, the CDR3 reads TGTGCCAGCAGCCACGGAGTGAACACTGAAGCTTTCTTT. It yields the protein CASSHGVNTEAFF.

The rearrangement links TRBV5-1 to TRBJ1-5, with D unclear. Germline V CDR1 and CDR2: SGHRS, YFSETQ. The germline V and J ends were trimmed by 2 bases and 7 bases, with 22 bases remaining between them. This CDR3 spans 17 amino acids. CDR3 sequence (DNA): TGCGCCAGCAGCTTTAGAATTGATGCAGGTCGAGACCAGCCCCAGCATTTT. Translated, it gives CASSFRIDAGRDQPQHF.

The chain couples TRBV2 to TRBJ1-6; D is possibly TRBD1 (6 bases). This CDR3 comprises 14 residues. Trimming removed 5 bases at V and 9 bases at J, with 14 bases between. Germline V CDR1 and CDR2: SNHLY, FYNNEI. CDR3 region: CASSQGQSSSPLHF. The CDR3 DNA reads as TGTGCCAGCAGTCAAGGACAGTCTTCTTCACCCCTCCACTTT.

This rearrangement joins TRBV5-1 to TRBJ2-5; D is perhaps TRBD1 (6 bases). The V and J ends lost 5 bases and 2 bases respectively, with 13 bases between them. The CDR3 loop spans 14 amino acids. The germline V gene has CDR1 SGHRS and CDR2 YFSETQ. This CDR3 reads CASRRGNPQETQYF. The CDR3 nucleotides are TGCGCCAGCAGAAGGGGGAACCCACAAGAGACCCAGTACTTC.

This chain connects TRBV10-2 to TRBJ1-2; D is perhaps TRBD1 (5 bases). Germline CDR1 reads WSHSY; CDR2 reads SAAADI. CDR3 length equals 15 residues. The ends were cut back, 7 bases at V and 8 bases at J, with 23 bases in the middle. DNA of the CDR3: TGCGCCAGCACCCCCGGGCCCCAAAGGGGATGGGGCTACACCTTC. The encoded protein is CASTPGPQRGWGYTF.

This chain connects TRBV30 to TRBJ2-2; possibly TRBD1 for D (5 bases). The CDR3 totals 13 residues. The V and J ends lost 4 bases and 1 base respectively, with 7 bases between them. Germline CDR1 and CDR2: GTSNPN and SVGIG (reference sequence). In DNA form, the CDR3 reads TGTGCCTGGAAGGACAAGAACACCGGGGAGCTGTTTTTT. Translation gives CAWKDKNTGELFF.

The chain joins TRBV11-3 to TRBJ2-1; tentative D call: TRBD2 (6 bases). CDR1 SGHNT and CDR2 YENEEA come from the germline V gene. V shed 4 bases and J shed 9 bases, with 13 bases lying between them. The CDR3 length is 13 residues. CDR3 nucleotide sequence: TGTGCCAGCAGCTCGGCGACTAGAAGTGAGCAGTTCTTC. Translation: CASSSATRSEQFF.

The chain recombines TRBV7-9 with TRBJ1-4, with D hard to call. The CDR3 runs to 14 residues. V was trimmed by 2 bases and J by 7 bases, leaving 11 bases between them. CDR1 and CDR2 (germline): SEHNR, FQNEAQ (reference sequence). The DNA of the CDR3 is TGTGCCAGCAGCTTAAGAGGTCGGCTTGAAAAACTGTTTTTT. Its protein product is CASSLRGRLEKLFF.

This chain joins TRBV7-9 and TRBJ2-7, with 7 bases aligning to TRBD1. Germline CDR1 reads SEHNR; CDR2 reads FQNEAQ (reference sequence). The junction had 6 bases not matched to a gene; V was cut back by 1 base and J by 0 bases. CDR3 length equals 16 residues. In nucleotides, the CDR3 is TGTGCCAGCAGCTTAGACAGGGGCCCTTTCTCCTACGAGCAGTACTTC. Encoded protein: CASSLDRGPFSYEQYF.

The chain carries TRBV3-1 (or the pseudogene TRBV3-2) and TRBJ1-4; TRBD1 matches 10 bases. Unmatched junction bases numbered 8, after V lost 5 bases and J lost 8 bases. Per the germline V gene, CDR1 is LGHDT and CDR2 is YNNKEL (reference sequence). CDR3 length: 15 amino acids. The CDR3 DNA reads as TGTGCCAGCAGCAACCCGGGGACAGGGGAAGAAAAACTGTTTTTT. This gives the protein CASSNPGTGEEKLFF.

V usage is TRBV5-4 and J usage is TRBJ1-3, with D maybe TRBD1 (6 bases). The CDR3 totals 15 residues. The germline CDR1 and CDR2 sequences are SGHNT and YYREEE (reference sequence). Trimming took off 4 bases at V and 0 bases at J, with 11 bases between the two ends. DNA of the CDR3: TGTGCCAGCAGCGTGAGAGGGGGCTCTGGAAACACCATATATTTT. This codes for CASSVRGGSGNTIYF.

The V gene is TRBV14, the J gene TRBJ1-6; D not resolved. The ends were cut back, 1 base at V and 11 bases at J, with 12 bases in the middle. The CDR3 sequence is 14 residues long. Germline V lookup: CDR1 SGHDN, CDR2 FVKESK. The CDR3 sequence: CASSQVYQSAPLHF. The CDR3 DNA reads as TGTGCCAGCAGCCAAGTTTATCAGTCCGCACCCCTCCACTTT.

The CDR3, as DNA: TGTGCCAGCAAACAGGGCTGGAACACTGAAGCTTTCTTT. Its protein product is CASKQGWNTEAFF. This sequence joins TRBV19 and TRBJ1-1, with a possible D match to TRBD1 (6 bases). The CDR3 has 13 amino acids. CDR1 is LNHDA and CDR2 is SQIVND in the germline V gene (reference sequence). Trimming left V 9 bases short and J 1 base short, with 12 bases between.

The chain recombines TRBV7-2 with TRBJ2-5; D is possibly TRBD2 (6 bases). V lost 3 bases and J 2 bases, leaving 7 bases between the germline ends. Germline CDR1 is SGHTA and CDR2 is FQGNSA. The CDR3 extends over 13 amino acids. The CDR3 sequence: CASSFGGQETQYF. The CDR3 coding sequence is TGTGCCAGCAGCTTCGGAGGGCAAGAGACCCAGTACTTC. Full variable domain (rest looked up from reference TRBV7-2 and TRBJ2-5): GAGVSQSPSNKVTEKGKDVELRCDPISGHTALYWYRQSLGQGLEFLIYFQGNSAPDKSGLPSDRFSAERTGGSVSTLTIQRTQQEDSAVYLCASSFGGQETQYFGPGTRLLVL.

V usage is TRBV7-9 and J usage is TRBJ2-7, with 9 bases that match TRBD1. V gave up 4 bases and J gave up 4 bases; unmatched junction bases: 8. This CDR3 has 15 residues. Germline CDR1 reads SEHNR; CDR2 reads FQNEAQ (reference sequence). The CDR3 loop is CASSSITGGGYEQYF. CDR3 DNA sequence: TGTGCCAGCAGCTCCATAACAGGGGGCGGGTACGAGCAGTACTTC.

The chain has TRBV6-5 and TRBJ2-7; 11 bases align to TRBD1. Trimming cost V 7 bases and J 6 bases; bases outside gene matches: 8. The CDR3 has 14 amino acids. Germline V gene sequence: CDR1 MNHEY, CDR2 SVGAGI. The CDR3 nucleotides read TGTGCCAGCACCGAATTTGGGACAGGGGGCGAGCAGTACTTC. Translated, it gives CASTEFGTGGEQYF.